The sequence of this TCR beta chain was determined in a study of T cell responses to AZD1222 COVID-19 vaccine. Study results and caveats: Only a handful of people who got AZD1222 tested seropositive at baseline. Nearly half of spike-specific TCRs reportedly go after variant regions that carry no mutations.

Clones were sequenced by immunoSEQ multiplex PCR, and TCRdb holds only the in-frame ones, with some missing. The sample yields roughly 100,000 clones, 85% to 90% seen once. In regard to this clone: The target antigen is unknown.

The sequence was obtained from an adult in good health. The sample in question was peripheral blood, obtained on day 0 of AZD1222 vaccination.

CDR3 amino acids: CASSLGVNTEAFF. In nucleotides, the CDR3 is TGTGCCAGCAGTTTAGGGGTGAACACTGAAGCTTTCTTT. The chain carries TRBV28 and TRBJ1-1, with unresolved D. CDR3 length: 13 amino acids. Germline CDR1 reads MDHEN; CDR2 reads SYDVKM. V gave up 2 bases and J gave up 0 bases, with 4 bases separating them. Filled out from reference TRBV28 and TRBJ1-1, the complete variable domain reads DVKVTQSSRYLVKRTGEKVFLECVQDMDHENMFWYRQDPGLGLRLIYFSYDVKMKEKGDIPEGYSVSREKKERFSLILESASTNQTSMYLCASSLGVNTEAFFGQGTRLTVV.